One sample yielded the 16 T cell receptor beta chains listed below, sequenced in a study of technical replicates of blood from several donors. Using immunoSEQ multiplex PCR, the repertoire was profiled, and TCRdb retains in-frame clones only, with some absent. The sample includes 75,000 to 85,000 clones, approximately 78% seen only once; the top ten take nearly 4%. The sample comprised PBMCs. The receptors here all came from a human donor in good health. Some clones in this sample may be carry-over from other donors' samples.

This clone has a single count. The genes are TRBV5-1 and TRBJ2-2; 12 bases align to TRBD2. The germline gives CDR1 SGHRS, CDR2 YFSETQ. CDR3 length: 17 residues. V lost 1 base to trimming and J lost 5 bases; unmatched junction nucleotides: 6. The CDR3 protein is CASSLKLAGGPTGELFF. The CDR3 DNA sequence: TGCGCCAGCAGCTTGAAGCTAGCGGGGGGGCCGACCGGGGAGCTGTTTTTT.

The V call is TRBV5-4, the J call TRBJ1-3; 7 bases are a match to TRBD1. The CDR3 contains 16 residues. Germline trimming cut 4 bases from V and 0 bases from J; bases unmatched to any gene: 7. Germline lookup yields CDR1 SGHNT and CDR2 YYREEE (reference sequence). The CDR3 protein is CASSPDRVSSGNTIYF. CDR3 coding DNA: TGTGCCAGCAGCCCAGACAGGGTCAGCTCTGGAAACACCATATATTTT.

The chain is built from TRBV28 and TRBJ1-1; unclear D gene. The V end lost 3 bases, the J end lost 3 bases, and 20 bases lay between the germline ends. The germline V gene has CDR1 MDHEN and CDR2 SYDVKM. The CDR3 is 17 amino acids. CDR3 sequence: CASSFSAVGGWYTEAFF. The CDR3 nucleotides read TGTGCCAGCAGTTTCTCGGCGGTGGGAGGGTGGTACACTGAAGCTTTCTTT.

This clone appeared once. The V and J genes are TRBV15 and TRBJ2-4; D remains unclear. V shed 3 bases and J shed 8 bases, with 11 bases lying between them. The CDR3 sequence is 13 residues long. From germline, CDR1 is LNHNV and CDR2 YYDKDF (reference sequence). In DNA, the CDR3 is TGTGCCACCAGCAGTCTACGAGTAGACATTCAGTACTTC. Its translation is CATSSLRVDIQYF.

The chain couples TRBV5-1 to TRBJ2-2; D might be TRBD2 (5 bases). V shed 6 bases and J shed 5 bases, with 11 bases lying between them. CDR3 size: 13 residues. Germline CDR1 reads SGHRS; CDR2 reads YFSETQ. DNA of the CDR3: TGCGCCAGCACGGGGAGTGGGACCGGGGAGCTGTTTTTT. Translation gives CASTGSGTGELFF.

Written as DNA, the CDR3 is TGTGCCAGCGAGGGAGGCGGGAGGGTCTACGAGCAGTACTTC. It codes for CASEGGGRVYEQYF. The rearrangement uses TRBV11-2 and TRBJ2-7; 9 bases fit TRBD2. Germline V gives CDR1 SGHAT, CDR2 FQNNGV. There are 14 residues in the CDR3. J was trimmed by 3 bases and V by 8 bases; bases with no gene match: 8.

This CDR3 reads CASSPGIGNTEAFF. In DNA, the CDR3 is TGTGCCAGCAGCCCAGGCATTGGGAACACTGAAGCTTTCTTT. J is TRBJ1-1 and V is TRBV6-5; no clear D gene. Trimming shortened V by 6 bases and J by 1 base, and 12 bases separated the two germline ends. Per the germline V gene, CDR1 is MNHEY and CDR2 is SVGAGI. The CDR3 totals 14 residues.

This clone was picked up a small number of times. The J gene is TRBJ1-4, the V gene TRBV30; weak D call: TRBD1 (6 bases). Germline CDR1 GTSNPN, CDR2 SVGIG (reference sequence). CDR3 length: 14 amino acids. Trimming removed 5 bases from V and 6 bases from J, with 16 bases in between. The CDR3 is CAWEDSPGDEKLFF. Here the CDR3 DNA reads TGTGCCTGGGAAGACTCACCAGGGGATGAAAAACTGTTTTTT.

The chain is built from TRBV28 and TRBJ2-7; 10 bases map to TRBD1. The CDR3 has 16 residues. Unmatched junction bases numbered 11, after V lost 2 bases and J lost 7 bases. The germline V gene encodes CDR1 MDHEN and CDR2 SYDVKM. The CDR3 loop reads CASSLPGTGDLGEQYF. CDR3 coding DNA: TGTGCCAGCAGTTTACCCGGGACAGGGGATTTAGGGGAGCAGTACTTC.

The chain uses TRBV7-9 and TRBJ2-3, with TRBD1 identical over 7 bases. Germline CDR1 reads SEHNR; CDR2 reads FQNEAQ (reference sequence). J gave up 5 bases and V 5 bases, and 4 bases lay outside the gene matches. The CDR3 consists of 13 residues. The CDR3 here is CASSLYRGDTQYF. The CDR3 DNA sequence: TGTGCCAGCAGCCTGTACAGGGGAGATACGCAGTATTTT.

The chain joins TRBV30 to TRBJ2-7, with 7 positions matching TRBD1. The CDR3 runs to 15 residues. Looked up from germline, CDR1 is GTSNPN and CDR2 is SVGIG (reference sequence). V lost 4 bases and J lost 3; bases outside the gene matches: 12. The CDR3 sequence: CAWTAPPGQVYEQYF. CDR3 nucleotides: TGTGCCTGGACCGCACCCCCCGGACAGGTCTACGAGCAGTACTTC.

This clone was recorded only once. The chain links TRBV29-1 to TRBJ1-2, with 9 bases lining up with TRBD1. Germline lookup yields CDR1 SQVTM and CDR2 ANQGSEA. The trim removed 7 bases at V and 4 bases at J, leaving 10 bases unmatched. The CDR3 loop spans 14 amino acids. The CDR3 spells CSAQRGTGFYGYTF. The CDR3 DNA follows: TGCAGCGCTCAAAGGGGGACAGGGTTCTATGGCTACACCTTC.

DNA of the CDR3: TGTGCCAGCAGCCTCTCCCGGGACAGCGTCTCCACTGAAGCTTTCTTT. It specifies CASSLSRDSVSTEAFF. This chain links TRBV7-9 with TRBJ1-1, with 7 positions matching TRBD1. V lost 5 bases to trimming and J lost 4 bases; unmatched junction nucleotides: 13. Germline assignment: CDR1 SEHNR and CDR2 FQNEAQ (reference sequence). The CDR3 has 16 residues.

This chain connects TRBV7-8 to TRBJ1-5, with D perhaps matching TRBD1 (5 bases). The CDR3 consists of 17 residues. CDR1 and CDR2 from the germline V gene are SGHVS and FQNEAQ. V shed 5 bases and J shed 2 bases, with 19 bases lying between them. The DNA of the CDR3 is TGTGCCAGCAGCGCTAGCCTGACAGCGGGTGGCAATCAGCCCCAGCATTTT. As protein: CASSASLTAGGNQPQHF.

There are many counts of this clone. CDR3: CSVSGYTF. CDR3 bases: TGCAGCGTTTCGGGCTACACCTTC. The chain employs TRBV29-1 and TRBJ1-2, with unresolved D. CDR3 size: 8 residues. Germline CDR1 and CDR2: SQVTM and ANQGSEA. The ends were cut back, 5 bases at V and 8 bases at J, with 3 bases in the middle.

This clone has only one observation. The rearrangement joins TRBV5-1 to TRBJ2-7; D is unresolved. The CDR3 consists of 18 residues. V lost 0 bases and J 2 bases, leaving 21 bases between the germline ends. Germline V gene sequence: CDR1 SGHRS, CDR2 YFSETQ. In DNA, the CDR3 is TGCGCCAGCAGCTTGGAATGGAGTTGGCCCCCTGTGGCCTACGAGCAGTACTTC. Translation: CASSLEWSWPPVAYEQYF.